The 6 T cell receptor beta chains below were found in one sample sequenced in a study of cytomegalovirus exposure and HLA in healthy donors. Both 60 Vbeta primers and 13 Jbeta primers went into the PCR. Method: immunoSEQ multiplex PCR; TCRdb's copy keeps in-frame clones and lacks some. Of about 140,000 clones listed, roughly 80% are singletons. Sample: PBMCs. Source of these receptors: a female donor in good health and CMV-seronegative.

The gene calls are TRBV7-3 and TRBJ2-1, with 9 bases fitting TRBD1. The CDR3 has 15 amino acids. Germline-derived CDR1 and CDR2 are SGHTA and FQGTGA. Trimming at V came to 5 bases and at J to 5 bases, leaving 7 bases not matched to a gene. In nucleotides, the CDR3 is TGTGCCAGCAGCCAAGACAGGGGGGCCCACAATGAGCAGTTCTTC. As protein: CASSQDRGAHNEQFF.

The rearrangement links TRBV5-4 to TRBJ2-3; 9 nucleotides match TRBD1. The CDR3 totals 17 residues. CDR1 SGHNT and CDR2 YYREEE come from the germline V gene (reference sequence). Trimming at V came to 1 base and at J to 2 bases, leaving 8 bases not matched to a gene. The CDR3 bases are TGTGCCAGCAGCTTGAAAGGGACAGGGATGAACACAGATACGCAGTATTTT. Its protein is CASSLKGTGMNTDTQYF.

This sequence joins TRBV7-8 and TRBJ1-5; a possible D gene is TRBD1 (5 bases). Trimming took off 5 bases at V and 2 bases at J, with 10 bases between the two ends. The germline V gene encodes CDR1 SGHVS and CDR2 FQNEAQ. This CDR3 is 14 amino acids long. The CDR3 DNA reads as TGTGCCAGCAGCCCCGGGGGGGGCAATCAGCCCCAGCATTTT. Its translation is CASSPGGGNQPQHF.

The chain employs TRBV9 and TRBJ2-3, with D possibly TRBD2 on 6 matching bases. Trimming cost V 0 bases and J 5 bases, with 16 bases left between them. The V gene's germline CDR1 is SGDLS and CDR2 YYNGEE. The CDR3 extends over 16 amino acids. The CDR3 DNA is TGTGCCAGCAGCGTAGAGGGAGGAGGGCAGCAAGATACGCAGTATTTT. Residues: CASSVEGGGQQDTQYF.

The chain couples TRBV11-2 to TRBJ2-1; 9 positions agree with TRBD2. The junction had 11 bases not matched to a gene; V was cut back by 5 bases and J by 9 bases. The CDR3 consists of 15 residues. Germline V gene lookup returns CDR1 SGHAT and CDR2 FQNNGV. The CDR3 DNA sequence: TGTGCCAGCAGCCGTAGCGGGAGAGACGGTGGTGAGCAGTTCTTC. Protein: CASSRSGRDGGEQFF.

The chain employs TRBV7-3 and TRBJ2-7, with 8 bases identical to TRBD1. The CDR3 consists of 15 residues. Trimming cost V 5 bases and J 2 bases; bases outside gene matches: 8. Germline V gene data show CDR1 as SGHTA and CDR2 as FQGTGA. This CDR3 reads CASSRHGQGAYEQYF. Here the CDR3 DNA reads TGTGCCAGCAGCCGTCACGGACAGGGTGCCTACGAGCAGTACTTC.